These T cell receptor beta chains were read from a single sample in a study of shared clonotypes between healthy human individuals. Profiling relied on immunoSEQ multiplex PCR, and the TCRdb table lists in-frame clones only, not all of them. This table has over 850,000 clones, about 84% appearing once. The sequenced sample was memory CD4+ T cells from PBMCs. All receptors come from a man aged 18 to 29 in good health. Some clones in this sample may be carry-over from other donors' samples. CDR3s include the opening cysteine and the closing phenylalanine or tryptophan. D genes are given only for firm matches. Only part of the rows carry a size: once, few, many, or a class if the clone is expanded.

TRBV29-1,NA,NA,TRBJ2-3,TGCAGCGTTGGCCTTACCGCAGATACGCAGTATTTT,CSVGLTADTQYF
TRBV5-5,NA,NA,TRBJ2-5,TGTGCCAGCAGCTTGATGGCGGGTGGCCGGCGAGGCCAGTACTTC,CASSLMAGGRRGQYF
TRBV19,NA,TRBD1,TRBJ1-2,TGTGCCAGTAGTCGGACAGGGGGCGCAAATAACTATGGCTACACCTTC,CASSRTGGANNYGYTF
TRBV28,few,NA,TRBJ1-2,TGTGCCAGCAGTTTCCGGGACACCCTCTATGGCTACACCTTC,CASSFRDTLYGYTF
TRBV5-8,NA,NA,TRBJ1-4,TGTGCCAGCAGCCCCGGGTGGGGGCGGTCTAATGAAAAACTGTTTTTT,CASSPGWGRSNEKLFF
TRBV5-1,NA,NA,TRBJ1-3,TGCGCCAGCAGCTTGGCCGGAGGATTTTATGGAAACACCATATATTTT,CASSLAGGFYGNTIYF
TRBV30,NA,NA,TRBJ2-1,TGTGCCTGGAACAGGGCAATCTACAATGAGCAGTTCTTC,CAWNRAIYNEQFF
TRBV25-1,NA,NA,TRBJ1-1,TGTGCCAGCAGTCTCTGGGACCGCGTATTCGTTGAAGCTTTCTTT,CASSLWDRVFVEAFF
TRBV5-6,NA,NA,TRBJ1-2,TGTGCCAGCAGCCTATGGGACCGATATAACTATGGCTACACCTTC,CASSLWDRYNYGYTF
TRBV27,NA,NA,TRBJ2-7,TGTGCCAGCAGTTTATCACGGAAAAGCTCCTACGAGCAGTACTTC,CASSLSRKSSYEQYF
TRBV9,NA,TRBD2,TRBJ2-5,TGTGCCAGCAGCGTAGGCGGGAGGGAGACCCAGTACTTC,CASSVGGRETQYF
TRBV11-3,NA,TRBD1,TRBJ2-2,TGTGCCAGCAGCCCACGTCCCGGGACAGGGGAGGGGAACACCGGGGAGCTGTTTTTT,CASSPRPGTGEGNTGELFF
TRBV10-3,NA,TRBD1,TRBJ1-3,TGTGCCATCGGGACAGGAACGGTCTTGTCGGACACCATATATTTT,CAIGTGTVLSDTIYF
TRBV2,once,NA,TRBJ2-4,TGTGCCAGCATGAAGATTGACAACATTCAGTACTTC,CASMKIDNIQYF
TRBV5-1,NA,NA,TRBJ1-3,TGCGCCAGCAGCTTGGTTAGCCCGTCACTCTCTGGAAACACCATATATTTT,CASSLVSPSLSGNTIYF
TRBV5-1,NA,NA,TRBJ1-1,TGCGCCAGCAGCTTGGCGGGACAAGGGATGAACACTGAAGCTTTCTTT,CASSLAGQGMNTEAFF
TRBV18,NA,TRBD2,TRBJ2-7,TGTGCCAGCTCACCAATAGCGGGAGAGTACGAGCAGTACTTC,CASSPIAGEYEQYF
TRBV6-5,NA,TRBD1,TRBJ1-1,TGTGCCAGCGTAACATCAGGGGGTCGCGCTGAAGCTTTCTTT,CASVTSGGRAEAFF
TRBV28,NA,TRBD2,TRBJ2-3,TGTGCCAGCAGTTTATATGAGCCCCTAGCGGGCACAGATACGCAGTATTTT,CASSLYEPLAGTDTQYF
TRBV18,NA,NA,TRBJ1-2,TGTGCCAGCTCACCTTCCACAGGTCACTATGGCTACACCTTC,CASSPSTGHYGYTF
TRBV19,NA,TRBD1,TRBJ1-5,TGTGCCAGTAGTATAGTCCAGGGGGCGATTCTTCAGCCCCAGCATTTT,CASSIVQGAILQPQHF
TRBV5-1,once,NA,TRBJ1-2,TGCGCCAGCAGCTTGGGACGAGACAGCATTCCATATGGCTACACCTTC,CASSLGRDSIPYGYTF